This T cell receptor beta chain was sequenced during a study of T cells in Graves' hyperthyroidism and ophthalmopathy. Whole-study results and caveats: The model identified upcoming ophthalmopathy a median approximately six months ahead of onset.

Diagnosis rested on symptoms, serum thyroxine and TRAb, thyroid ultrasound, and orbital computed tomography. TCR beta CDR3 region amplification was performed from RNA transcripts. The HTBI primer set drove a first-round RT-PCR of the TCR CDR3. TCRdb processed the multiplex PCR reads anew with MiXCR; each CDR3 protein has one entry. The sample lists about 520,000 distinct CDR3 sequences, around 22% occurring once. CDR3 length: 14 amino acids. Trimming took 3 bases from V and 1 from J, leaving 9 bases between them. Looked up from germline, CDR1 is MNHEY and CDR2 is SVGAGI. This clonotype was counted ten times or more. Antigen unknown.

The receptor comes from a woman aged 25 to 45 with Graves' ophthalmopathy. Specimen: blood. The chain employs TRBV6-5 and TRBJ1-1, with unresolved D. The CDR3 protein is CASSYLRTNTEAFF. The CDR3 nucleotides read TGTGCCAGCAGTTATCTCAGGACGAACACTGAAGCTTTCTTT.